Below are 7 T cell receptor beta chains sequenced from a single sample in a study of Graves' ophthalmopathy and Graves' hyperthyroidism. Researchers took RNA transcripts and amplified TCR beta CDR3 regions from them. In the first round, RT-PCR was carried out with HTBI primers, and a multiplex PCR formed the second round. TCRdb passed the multiplex PCR reads through MiXCR, listing each CDR3 protein once. Here the sample spans over a million distinct CDR3 sequences, 35% to 40% being singletons. Sequencing was performed on peripheral blood or thyroid tissue (not recorded which). The receptors stem from an adult man with Graves' hyperthyroidism.

CDR3 in amino acids: CASSLAGGRNQPQHF. The CDR3 DNA sequence: TGCGCCAGCAGCTTGGCAGGGGGCCGCAATCAGCCCCAGCATTTT. The rearrangement joins TRBV5-1 to TRBJ1-5; the match to TRBD1 covers 8 bases. CDR1 and CDR2 (germline): SGHRS, YFSETQ. CDR3 size: 15 residues. The V and J ends lost 0 bases and 2 bases, in that order; junction bases with no gene match: 1.

This sequence joins TRBV5-5 and TRBJ2-5; D is perhaps TRBD2 (7 bases). The CDR3 sequence is 12 residues long. V was cut by 2 bases and J by 10 bases, with 12 bases left in between. In germline, CDR1 is SGHKS, CDR2 YYEKEE (reference sequence). CDR3 sequence: CASSLEGGDQYF. CDR3 nucleotide sequence: TGTGCCAGCAGCTTAGAGGGGGGGGACCAGTACTTC.

The chain is built from TRBV12-3 or TRBV12-4 and TRBJ1-5, with 8 nucleotides matching TRBD1. The CDR3 length is 15 residues. Trimming removed 2 bases from V and 3 bases from J; junction bases left unmatched: 3. Here the CDR3 DNA reads TGTGCCAGCAGTTTAAACAGGGGGGCCAATCAGCCCCAGCATTTT. Its protein is CASSLNRGANQPQHF.

This chain links TRBV9 with TRBJ2-5; TRBD2 agrees at 7 bases. CDR3 length: 14 amino acids. J gave up 4 bases and V 6 bases, and 9 bases lay outside the gene matches. CDR1 and CDR2 from the germline V gene are SGDLS and YYNGEE. CDR3 protein: CASTPTGRVETQYF. CDR3 bases: TGTGCCAGCACACCAACGGGGAGGGTAGAGACCCAGTACTTC.

This clonotype has more than one count but fewer than ten. The genes are TRBV7-9 and TRBJ2-7; 8 positions match TRBD1. V lost 5 bases and J lost 3; bases outside the gene matches: 9. This CDR3 is 15 amino acids long. Germline assignment: CDR1 SEHNR and CDR2 FQNEAQ (reference sequence). CDR3 residues: CASSPVGGTGYEQYF. The CDR3 coding sequence is TGTGCCAGCAGCCCCGTAGGCGGGACAGGCTACGAGCAGTACTTC. The full variable domain, its missing parts supplied by reference TRBV7-9 and TRBJ2-7, is DTGVSQNPRHKITKRGQNVTFRCDPISEHNRLYWYRQTLGQGPEFLTYFQNEAQLEKSRLLSDRFSAERPKGSFSTLEIQRTEQGDSAMYLCASSPVGGTGYEQYFGPGTRLTVT.

This clonotype was seen many times. The chain couples TRBV9 to TRBJ1-1; 7 positions match TRBD1. CDR1 and CDR2 from the germline V gene are SGDLS and YYNGEE. V was clipped by 3 bases and J by 7 bases; unmatched bases: 12. CDR3 size: 15 residues. The CDR3 coding sequence is TGTGCCAGCAGCGGATCCTCGGGACAGAGAGTTGAAGCTTTCTTT. This gives the protein CASSGSSGQRVEAFF.

This clonotype was seen more than once but under ten times. The gene calls are TRBV9 and TRBJ2-7; 9 bases agree with TRBD2. Trimming cost V 0 bases and J 3 bases; bases outside gene matches: 4. Looked up from germline, CDR1 is SGDLS and CDR2 is YYNGEE. This CDR3 is built from 15 residues. CDR3 protein: CASSVAASGVYEQYF. The CDR3 DNA reads as TGTGCCAGCAGCGTAGCGGCTAGCGGGGTCTACGAGCAGTACTTC.